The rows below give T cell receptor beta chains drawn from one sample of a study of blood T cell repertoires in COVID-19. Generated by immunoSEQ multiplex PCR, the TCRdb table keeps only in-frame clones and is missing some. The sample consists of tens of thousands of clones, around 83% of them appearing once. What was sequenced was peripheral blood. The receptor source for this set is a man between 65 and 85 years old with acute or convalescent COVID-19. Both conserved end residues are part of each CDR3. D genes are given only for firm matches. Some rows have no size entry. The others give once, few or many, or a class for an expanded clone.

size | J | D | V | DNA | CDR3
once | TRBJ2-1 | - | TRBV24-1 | TGTGCCACCAGTGATTTGAACGAGTCGTTCTTC | CATSDLNESFF
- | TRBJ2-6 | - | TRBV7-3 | TGTGCCAGCAGCTTATCAGGCACTGGGGCCAACGTCCTGACTTTC | CASSLSGTGANVLTF
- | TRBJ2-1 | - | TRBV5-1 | TGCGCCAGCAGCCAAACTAGTAATACCTACAATGAGCAGTTCTTC | CASSQTSNTYNEQFF
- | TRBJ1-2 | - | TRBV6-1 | TGTGCCAGCAGTGAGCCACACAGGACAGAAAACTATGGCTACACCTTC | CASSEPHRTENYGYTF
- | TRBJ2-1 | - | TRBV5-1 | TGCGCCAGCAGCTTGGTAACTCGGGGTGAGCAGTTCTTC | CASSLVTRGEQFF
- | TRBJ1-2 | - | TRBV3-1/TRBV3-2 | TGTGCCAGCAGCCAAGAGCGGGGCAGGGACTATGGCTACACCTTC | CASSQERGRDYGYTF
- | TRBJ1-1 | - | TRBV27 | TGTGCCAGCAGTCCCCCGGAGAGGTATACTGAAGCTTTCTTT | CASSPPERYTEAFF
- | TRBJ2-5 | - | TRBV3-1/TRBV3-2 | TGTGCCAGCAGCCTGTCAGGGGAGATCGAGACCCAGTACTTC | CASSLSGEIETQYF
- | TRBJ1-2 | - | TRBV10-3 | TGTGCCACCACTCCCGACAGTGAAGCTGGCTACACCTTC | CATTPDSEAGYTF
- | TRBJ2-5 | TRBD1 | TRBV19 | TGTGCCAGTAGTACTGGGACAGGGGACGCCGGGCGGGAGACCCAGTACTTC | CASSTGTGDAGRETQYF
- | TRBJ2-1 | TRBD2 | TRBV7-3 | TGTGCCAGCAGCCCCTTTACGGGAGGGCCTTCGGCCGAGCAGTTCTTC | CASSPFTGGPSAEQFF
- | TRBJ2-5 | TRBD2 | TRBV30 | TGTGCCTGGAGTGTTGTAGCGGGAAGGGAAAAGACCCAGTACTTC | CAWSVVAGREKTQYF
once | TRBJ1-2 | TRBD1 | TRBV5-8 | TGTGCCAGCAGCCCCCGGACAGGGATTGGCTACACCTTC | CASSPRTGIGYTF
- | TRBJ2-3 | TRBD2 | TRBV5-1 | TGCGCCAGCAGCTCGGGATTAGCGGGAGTAGGAGATACGCAGTATTTT | CASSSGLAGVGDTQYF
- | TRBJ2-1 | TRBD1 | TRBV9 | TGTGCCAGCAGCGTAGTGCCAGGGGGCGGCGATGAGCAGTTCTTC | CASSVVPGGGDEQFF
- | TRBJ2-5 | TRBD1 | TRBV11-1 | TGTGCCAGCAGCTTCTCAGGGGGCGAAAGTGAGACCCAGTACTTC | CASSFSGGESETQYF
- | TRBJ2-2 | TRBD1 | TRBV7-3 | TGTGCCAGCAGCCAAGGGACAGGGGGCACCGGGGAGCTGTTTTTT | CASSQGTGGTGELFF
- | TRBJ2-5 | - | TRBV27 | TGTGCCAGCAGCCCTGAAACGGTGTTGGAGACCCAGTACTTC | CASSPETVLETQYF
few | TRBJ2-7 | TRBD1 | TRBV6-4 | TGTGCCAGCAGCGCTGACAGGGGATACGAGCAGTACTTC | CASSADRGYEQYF
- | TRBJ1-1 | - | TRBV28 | TGTGCCAGCATCCCTCGGGGGGCGGTCACTGAAGCTTTCTTT | CASIPRGAVTEAFF
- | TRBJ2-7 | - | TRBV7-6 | TGTGCCAGCAGCTTAGAGCCAGCAAGGGGCGACGAGCAGTACTTC | CASSLEPARGDEQYF
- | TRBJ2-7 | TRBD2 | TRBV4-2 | TGTGCCAGCAGCCAAGATCGAACTAGCGGGGGCTACGGGCAGTACTTC | CASSQDRTSGGYGQYF
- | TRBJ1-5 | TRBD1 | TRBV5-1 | TGCGCCAGCAGCTGGACAGGGGAATCTCAGCCCCAGCATTTT | CASSWTGESQPQHF
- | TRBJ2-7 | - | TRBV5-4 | TGTGCCAGCAGATCCGGGACGGCAGGGGCCTACGAGCAGTACTTC | CASRSGTAGAYEQYF